This TCR beta chain was sequenced in a study of HIV-infected patients and healthy controls. Alpha and beta constant-region primers primed reverse transcription of approximately 0.55 ug RNA. Separate chain-specific third strand synthesis with multiplexing indices produced the alpha and beta libraries. TCRdb analysed the 5' RACE reads with MiXCR anew, one entry per CDR3 protein. The sample lists about 15,000 distinct CDR3 sequences, 5.5% occurring once. This clonotype was counted at least ten times. Germline and junction disagree at one end, which may indicate a read error. The V gene's germline CDR1 is SGHTA and CDR2 FQGNSA. The CDR3 contains 15 residues. No cell fractionation was done, so the repertoire covers all unsorted peripheral blood T cells.

The sample was blood. V is TRBV7-2 and J is TRBJ2-3, with 9 bases aligning to TRBD2. This clonotype was sampled from an adult in good health. The CDR3 is CASGLSGGPTDTQYF. The CDR3 DNA sequence: TGTGCCAGCGGCTTAAGCGGGGGGCCCACAGATACGCAGTATTTT.